The T cell receptor (beta chain) under discussion was sequenced for a study of cytomegalovirus exposure and HLA in healthy donors. Regarding the study as a whole: Analysis performed later showed TCR beta chains linked to HLA being more clonally expanded than equally common others.

In the PCR, 60 Vbeta and 13 Jbeta primers were used. Assay used: immunoSEQ multiplex PCR; TCRdb lists only in-frame clones, some missing. The table lists 150,000 or so clones, approximately 80% of them singletons. Notes on this clone: Its matching antigen is unknown.

The receptor was isolated from a woman in her thirties in good health and CMV-seronegative. Sequencing was performed on PBMCs.

CDR3 nucleotide sequence: TGTGCCAGTAGTCCCCGGCGGGGGAACTATGGCTACACCTTC. Translating gives CASSPRRGNYGYTF. The chain has TRBV19 and TRBJ1-2; D is perhaps TRBD1 (5 bases). V was shortened by 5 bases and J by 2 bases, with 12 bases between the two germline ends. The CDR3 length is 14 residues. Germline V gene lookup returns CDR1 LNHDA and CDR2 SQIVND (reference sequence).